Below are 20 T cell receptor beta chains sequenced from a single sample in a study of blood T cell repertoires in COVID-19. TCRdb keeps only in-frame clones here, not all; method: immunoSEQ multiplex PCR. Among over 60,000 clones listed, 89% were seen once. The sample taken for sequencing was peripheral blood. These receptors were obtained from a woman aged 45-65 years with active COVID-19.

This chain joins TRBV14 and TRBJ2-2, with 14 bases matching TRBD2. Germline-derived CDR1 and CDR2 are SGHDN and FVKESK. After removal of 5 bases from V and 9 bases from J, the junction contained 8 bases not matched to a gene. CDR3 size: 16 residues. The CDR3 here is CASSTPGTSGSRELFF. DNA for the CDR3: TGTGCCAGCAGCACCCCGGGGACTAGCGGGAGCCGGGAGCTGTTTTTT.

The rearrangement uses TRBV3-1 (or the pseudogene TRBV3-2) and TRBJ1-2; TRBD1 agrees at 9 bases. With V trimmed by 4 bases and J by 2 bases, 11 bases remained unmatched. Germline V lookup: CDR1 LGHDT, CDR2 YNNKEL (reference sequence). The CDR3 consists of 17 residues. The CDR3, as DNA: TGTGCCAGCAGCCCTCCGGGACAGGGCTTTGGAAACTATGGCTACACCTTC. Encoded protein: CASSPPGQGFGNYGYTF.

The chain couples TRBV2 to TRBJ1-2; 9 nucleotides match TRBD1. V shed 2 bases, J shed 8 bases, and the junction held 9 bases outside the gene matches. The CDR3 has 15 amino acids. From germline, CDR1 is SNHLY and CDR2 FYNNEI. Here the CDR3 reads CASSELVGTGLGYTF. CDR3 nucleotide sequence: TGTGCCAGCAGTGAATTAGTCGGGACAGGGTTAGGCTACACCTTC.

This rearrangement joins TRBV15 to TRBJ2-1; 8 nucleotides line up with TRBD1. V lost 6 bases, J lost 4 bases, and 8 bases stayed unmatched. Germline values: CDR1 LNHNV, CDR2 YYDKDF (reference sequence). CDR3 length: 15 amino acids. CDR3 nucleotide sequence: TGTGCCACCAGTCCCGGACAGGGACCGTACAATGAGCAGTTCTTC. This encodes CATSPGQGPYNEQFF.

This chain connects TRBV11-2 to TRBJ1-2; 8 nucleotides agree with TRBD1. CDR3 length: 17 amino acids. Trimming took 1 base from V and 6 from J; bases not matched to a gene: 13. Per germline, CDR1 SGHAT and CDR2 FQNNGV. The CDR3 loop reads CASSLVVRGLSRNGYTF. CDR3 nucleotide sequence: TGTGCCAGCAGCTTAGTCGTCAGGGGGCTAAGTAGGAATGGCTACACCTTC.

This clone was observed once. V and J are TRBV27 and TRBJ1-5; no clear D. V was trimmed by 2 bases and J by 6 bases, leaving 8 bases between them. Germline V gene data show CDR1 as MNHEY and CDR2 as SMNVEV (reference sequence). The CDR3 is 13 residues long. CDR3 sequence (DNA): TGTGCCAGCAGTTTACAGACTTTTCAGCCCCAGCATTTT. This translates into CASSLQTFQPQHF.

The V call is TRBV5-6, the J call TRBJ2-3; possibly TRBD2 for D (5 bases). The CDR3 totals 15 residues. Between the trimmed V and J ends, which lost 0 bases and 2 bases, there was a span of 10 bases. CDR1 and CDR2 from the germline V gene are SGHDT and YYEEEE. The CDR3 DNA sequence: TGTGCCAGCAGCTTGGTTGGGCGGGTCACAGATACGCAGTATTTT. Translated, it gives CASSLVGRVTDTQYF. The entire variable domain, with the rest obtained from reference TRBV5-6 and TRBJ2-3, is as follows: DAGVTQSPTHLIKTRGQQVTLRCSPKSGHDTVSWYQQALGQGPQFIFQYYEEEERQRGNFPDRFSGHQFPNYSSELNVNALLLGDSALYLCASSLVGRVTDTQYFGPGTRLTVL.

The genes are TRBV6-5 and TRBJ1-1; 10 bases map to TRBD1. The CDR3 length is 14 residues. Germline V gene data show CDR1 as MNHEY and CDR2 as SVGAGI. The V and J ends lost 6 bases and 4 bases, in that order; junction bases with no gene match: 5. The CDR3 DNA sequence: TGTGCCAGCAGGGGACAGGGGATGGGCACTGAAGCTTTCTTT. This encodes CASRGQGMGTEAFF.

This clone was counted once. The genes are TRBV11-2 and TRBJ2-7, with D maybe TRBD1 (6 bases). In germline, CDR1 is SGHAT, CDR2 FQNNGV. V lost 2 bases to trimming and J lost 12 bases, with 17 bases between them. The CDR3 is made up of 13 amino acids. CDR3 region: CASSLPQGLKVYF. CDR3 DNA sequence: TGTGCCAGCAGCTTACCACAGGGTCTTAAGGTGTACTTC.

The chain's CDR3 is CASSLGLASYNEQFF. CDR3 nucleotides: TGTGCCAGCAGCTTAGGTCTAGCGTCATACAATGAGCAGTTCTTC. This sequence joins TRBV7-2 and TRBJ2-1; TRBD2 is a possible D gene (6 bases). Germline V gene data show CDR1 as SGHTA and CDR2 as FQGNSA. V was cut by 1 base and J by 4 bases, with 11 bases left in between. CDR3 size: 15 residues.

The chain combines TRBV28 with TRBJ1-4; the D is unclear. This CDR3 region has 15 residues. V was shortened by 1 base and J by 0 bases, with 6 bases between the two germline ends. Germline CDR1 reads MDHEN; CDR2 reads SYDVKM. In DNA form, the CDR3 reads TGTGCCAGCAGTTTATCGGTACCAACTAATGAAAAACTGTTTTTT. As protein: CASSLSVPTNEKLFF.

The chain has TRBV11-2 and TRBJ2-1, with 9 bases matching TRBD2. Germline V gives CDR1 SGHAT, CDR2 FQNNGV. The CDR3 loop spans 14 amino acids. The junction had 6 bases not matched to a gene; V was cut back by 5 bases and J by 7 bases. CDR3 sequence: CASSMASGANEQFF. CDR3 nucleotide sequence: TGTGCCAGCAGCATGGCTAGCGGGGCTAATGAGCAGTTCTTC. Combining the CDR3 with reference TRBV11-2 and TRBJ2-1 gives the whole variable domain EAGVAQSPRYKIIEKRQSVAFWCNPISGHATLYWYQQILGQGPKLLIQFQNNGVVDDSQLPKDRFSAERLKGVDSTLKIQPAKLEDSAVYLCASSMASGANEQFFGPGTRLTVL.

The J gene is TRBJ2-5, the V gene TRBV4-2, with 8 bases identical to TRBD2. V lost 0 bases and J lost 5; bases outside the gene matches: 5. CDR3 length: 15 residues. The V gene's germline CDR1 is LGHNA and CDR2 YNFKEQ. In nucleotides, the CDR3 is TGTGCCAGCAGCCAAGAAACGACTAGCGCGGAGACCCAGTACTTC. This codes for CASSQETTSAETQYF.

This chain connects TRBV5-1 to TRBJ1-5; D call uncertain. CDR3 length: 15 amino acids. With 7 bases removed from V and 5 bases from J, the gap between germline ends came to 19 bases. Germline CDR1 and CDR2: SGHRS and YFSETQ. The CDR3 protein is CASRAGSRNDQPQHF. The DNA for the CDR3 is TGCGCCAGCCGTGCGGGGTCCCGGAACGATCAGCCCCAGCATTTT. Looking up the rest from reference TRBV5-1 and TRBJ1-5 gives the full variable domain: KAGVTQTPRYLIKTRGQQVTLSCSPISGHRSVSWYQQTPGQGLQFLFEYFSETQRNKGNFPGRFSGRQFSNSRSEMNVSTLELGDSALYLCASRAGSRNDQPQHFGDGTRLSIL.

This chain connects TRBV4-1 to TRBJ2-3; TRBD2 matches at 8 bases. V was pared by 3 bases and J by 6 bases, with 14 bases of the junction left unmatched. This CDR3 has 17 residues. The germline V gene encodes CDR1 MGHRA and CDR2 YSYEKL. The CDR3 DNA sequence: TGCGCCAGCAGCCAGGCGGGAGGTCGTCCAATAGCGGATACGCAGTATTTT. It is translated as CASSQAGGRPIADTQYF.

The CDR3 reads CASSEYSDQPQHF. The CDR3 bases are TGCGCCAGCAGCGAATACTCGGATCAGCCCCAGCATTTT. This chain links TRBV5-1 with TRBJ1-5; D unresolved. This CDR3 comprises 13 residues. The germline V gene encodes CDR1 SGHRS and CDR2 YFSETQ. Between the trimmed V and J ends, which lost 4 bases and 5 bases, there was a span of 10 bases.

J is TRBJ2-1 and V is TRBV3-1 (or the pseudogene TRBV3-2); 7 bases fit TRBD1. After removal of 3 bases from V and 6 bases from J, the junction contained 2 bases not matched to a gene. The CDR3 is 13 amino acids. Per the germline V gene, CDR1 is LGHDT and CDR2 is YNNKEL (reference sequence). The CDR3 is CASSQTGTNEQFF. The CDR3 nucleotides read TGTGCCAGCAGCCAGACAGGGACCAATGAGCAGTTCTTC.

The chain combines TRBV5-1 with TRBJ2-7, with a tentative D call TRBD2 (6 bases). The CDR3 consists of 15 residues. V was trimmed by 0 bases and J by 2 bases, leaving 12 bases between them. In germline, CDR1 is SGHRS, CDR2 YFSETQ. The CDR3 DNA reads as TGCGCCAGCAGCTTGGAGGCGGGAAGTCCCTACGAGCAGTACTTC. Translation gives CASSLEAGSPYEQYF.

The chain joins TRBV6-2 or TRBV6-3 to TRBJ1-5; D is possibly TRBD1 (5 bases). Germline loops: CDR1 MNHEY, CDR2 SVGEGT. This CDR3 region has 18 residues. V was pared by 5 bases and J by 2 bases, with 22 bases between. The CDR3 region has the DNA TGTGCCAGCAGTACGTCCCTGGGGCAAAAGGATCGCAATCAGCCCCAGCATTTT. This gives the protein CASSTSLGQKDRNQPQHF.

This clone came up many times. The gene calls are TRBV4-2 and TRBJ2-7; D unresolved. Trimming removed 0 bases at V and 6 bases at J, with 12 bases between. Germline values: CDR1 LGHNA, CDR2 YNFKEQ. The length of the CDR3 is 14 residues. CDR3 loop: CASSQDLVFPEQYF. CDR3 in DNA: TGTGCCAGCAGCCAAGATCTTGTATTCCCCGAGCAGTACTTC.